This TCR beta chain was found in a study of molecular identifiers for immune sequencing clone quantification. This clonotype was counted ten times or more. The authors built bulk TCR libraries by previously described methods with listed TCR primers. TCRdb itself ran the PCR reads through MiXCR, one entry per CDR3 protein. The repertoire has some 580,000 distinct CDR3 sequences, 25% of them found once; the top ten carry 0.75% to 0.8%. The CDR3 has 16 amino acids. Trimming shortened V by 3 bases and J by 2 bases, and 18 bases separated the two germline ends. Germline assignment: CDR1 SGDLS and CDR2 YYNGEE.

The chain uses TRBV9 and TRBJ2-7; D may be TRBD1 (6 bases). The receptor comes from a human donor in good health. Some libraries in this study had Jurkat cell RNA spiked in. Sample: naive CD8+ T cells from blood, with Jurkat cell RNA spiked in. The sample's subset: FACS-sorted CD8+CD4-CCR7+CD45RA+ naive T cells. The CDR3 region is CASSASPGHNTYEQYF. CDR3 nucleotide sequence: TGTGCCAGCAGCGCCAGCCCGGGACATAATACCTACGAGCAGTACTTC.